The clone carrying this TCR beta chain has more than one count but fewer than ten. Antigen: not known. The source of the sample is a study of glioma-infiltrating T cells. CDR3 size: 15 residues. The germline gives CDR1 MNHEY, CDR2 SMNVEV (reference sequence). V was clipped by 2 bases and J by 3 bases; unmatched bases: 4. Broader study findings: Above-expected tissue-blood divergence occurred in all gliomas, most in low-grade ones.

The iRepertoire nested amplicon-rescue multiplex PCR amplified TCR alpha and beta CDR3s from RNA. MiXCR was run by TCRdb on the multiplex PCR reads, yielding one entry per CDR3 protein. The sample has approximately 140,000 distinct CDR3 sequences; about 25% are singletons. V is TRBV27 and J is TRBJ2-7; 10 nucleotides align to TRBD1. Material: glioma tissue, nonneoplastic brain tissue, or PBMCs (not recorded which). This sequence originates from a human donor with low-grade glioma or glioblastoma, undergoing nonglioma brain surgery, or in good health (not recorded which). The CDR3 sequence is CASSLKTGGGYEQYV. DNA for the CDR3: TGTGCCAGCAGTTTAAAGACAGGGGGCGGCTACGAGCAGTACGTC.